This T cell receptor beta chain was identified in a study of blood T cell repertoires in COVID-19. The CDR3 totals 14 residues. Germline assignment: CDR1 SGHAT and CDR2 FQNNGV. V lost 3 bases to trimming and J lost 4 bases; unmatched junction nucleotides: 0. The table came from immunoSEQ multiplex PCR; TCRdb's copy has only in-frame clones and leaves some out. The sample holds 350,000 to 500,000 clones, 88% seen once. The V gene is TRBV11-2, the J gene TRBJ2-5; 12 nucleotides align to TRBD2. This sequence was found in a woman between 18 and 29 years old who had been exposed to COVID-19. The source material was PBMCs or T cells enriched from blood (not recorded which). For the CDR3, the DNA is TGTGCCAGCAGCTTGGGACTAGCGGGAGAGACCCAGTACTTC. It yields the protein CASSLGLAGETQYF. Full variable domain (outside the CDR3, taken from reference TRBV11-2 and TRBJ2-5): EAGVAQSPRYKIIEKRQSVAFWCNPISGHATLYWYQQILGQGPKLLIQFQNNGVVDDSQLPKDRFSAERLKGVDSTLKIQPAKLEDSAVYLCASSLGLAGETQYFGPGTRLLVL.